The 9 T cell receptor beta chains reported below all come from one sample, sequenced in a study of blood T cell repertoires in COVID-19. Produced via immunoSEQ multiplex PCR; TCRdb's table is partial and in-frame only. The sample holds some 57,000 clones, more than 85% seen once. Input material: peripheral blood. Receptors were obtained from a man aged 45-65 years with active COVID-19.

This sequence joins TRBV5-1 and TRBJ2-3; weak D call: TRBD2 (6 bases). Germline CDR1 SGHRS, CDR2 YFSETQ. The CDR3 covers 14 residues. V was clipped by 0 bases and J by 1 base, with 6 bases between them. This CDR3 reads CASSLAGGTDTQYF. DNA for the CDR3: TGCGCCAGCAGCTTGGCGGGGGGCACAGATACGCAGTATTTT. The whole variable domain, remainder taken from reference TRBV5-1 and TRBJ2-3, is KAGVTQTPRYLIKTRGQQVTLSCSPISGHRSVSWYQQTPGQGLQFLFEYFSETQRNKGNFPGRFSGRQFSNSRSEMNVSTLELGDSALYLCASSLAGGTDTQYFGPGTRLTVL.

The rearrangement links TRBV5-8 to TRBJ2-2; TRBD2 agrees at 7 bases. The V segment lost 2 bases and the J segment 4 bases; nucleotides outside the gene matches: 11. Per germline, CDR1 SGHTS and CDR2 YDEGEE. CDR3 size: 17 residues. The CDR3 loop reads CASSFILASGFTGELFF. CDR3 sequence (DNA): TGTGCCAGCAGCTTTATCCTGGCTAGCGGATTCACCGGGGAGCTGTTTTTT.

The J gene is TRBJ1-1, the V gene TRBV28; 7 nucleotides agree with TRBD1. V shed 7 bases and J 7 bases; nucleotides not matched to a gene: 12. Germline values: CDR1 MDHEN, CDR2 SYDVKM. This CDR3 has 14 residues. CDR3 DNA: TGTGCCAGCAAAACGCCGACAGGGTCGCGTGAAGCTTTCTTT. Translated: CASKTPTGSREAFF.

This clone was recorded only once. The V call is TRBV18, the J call TRBJ1-2, with a possible D match to TRBD1 (6 bases). Germline lookup yields CDR1 KGHSH and CDR2 LQKENI. V was shortened by 3 bases and J by 5 bases, with 22 bases between the two germline ends. The CDR3 extends over 17 amino acids. The chain's CDR3 is CASSPRNRAPTIYGYTF. The DNA for the CDR3 is TGTGCCAGCTCACCGAGGAACAGGGCCCCCACTATATATGGCTACACCTTC.

This clone was seen once. The genes are TRBV6-1 and TRBJ1-4; D is undetermined. Germline CDR1 and CDR2: MNHNS and SASEGT. There are 15 residues in the CDR3. V was cut by 1 base and J by 7 bases, with 13 bases left in between. The CDR3 bases are TGTGCCAGCAGTGAAGTTGGAGAGGGCAGTGAAAAACTGTTTTTT. This codes for CASSEVGEGSEKLFF.

CDR3 bases: TGCGCCAGCAGTGCCCCGGGGCTAGCGGGAAACACCGGGGAGCTGTTTTTT. Its protein is CASSAPGLAGNTGELFF. The chain is built from TRBV10-1 and TRBJ2-2, with TRBD2 identical over 9 bases. The CDR3 length is 17 residues. With 4 bases clipped from V and 2 bases from J, the junction kept 8 bases outside the gene matches. CDR1 is WNHNN, CDR2 SYGVQD, per germline (reference sequence).

The chain's CDR3 is CASSYSGSETQYF. The DNA of the CDR3 is TGTGCCAGCAGTTATAGCGGGAGCGAGACCCAGTACTTC. The chain is built from TRBV6-5 and TRBJ2-5; 9 bases are shared with TRBD2. Germline CDR1 and CDR2: MNHEY and SVGAGI. The CDR3 is 13 amino acids. The V gene end was trimmed by 3 bases and the J gene end by 5 bases; junction bases not matched to a gene: 1.

V is TRBV6-2 or TRBV6-3 and J is TRBJ1-6; 8 bases map to TRBD1. CDR3 length: 15 residues. The J segment lost 9 bases and the V segment lost 4 bases, leaving 8 bases of the junction unmatched. Germline values: CDR1 MNHEY, CDR2 SVGEGT. The CDR3, as DNA: TGTGCCAGCAGTTCCGGACAGGGTTTCGCTTCACCCCTCCACTTT. Translation: CASSSGQGFASPLHF.

The chain carries TRBV5-1 and TRBJ2-3, with 9 nucleotides matching TRBD2. The CDR3 contains 17 residues. The junction had 17 bases not matched to a gene; V was cut back by 4 bases and J by 8 bases. CDR1 and CDR2 (germline): SGHRS, YFSETQ. In nucleotides, the CDR3 is TGCGCCAGCAGCCCCGGGTCAGCGGGAGGTGCGGTAGCTACGCAGTATTTT. This gives the protein CASSPGSAGGAVATQYF.